This TCR beta chain comes out of a study of blood T cell repertoires in COVID-19. Overall study context: Acute and convalescent COVID-19 samples came from the United States, Italy and Spain. T cells, B-cell-depleted T cells, or PBMCs provided the cDNA or gDNA that served as material.

The germline V gene has CDR1 SGDLS and CDR2 YYNGEE. The CDR3 covers 15 residues. V lost 0 bases and J 3 bases, leaving 11 bases between the germline ends. Under the authors' procedure: Amplified reference gene primers provided the basis for estimating nucleated cell counts. The data were produced by immunoSEQ multiplex PCR, yet TCRdb's version contains in-frame clones alone and is incomplete. Clone size and V and J calls were adopted from that table, with D and trimming inferred from the DNA. Among about 63,000 clones listed, 80% to 95% were seen once. The specimen was peripheral blood. The TCR comes from a man between 45 and 60 years old with active COVID-19. This sequence joins TRBV9 and TRBJ2-3; the D gene is possibly TRBD1 (5 bases). CDR3 in DNA: TGTGCCAGCAGCGTAGATGGGGCCCGGACAGATACGCAGTATTTT. Protein sequence: CASSVDGARTDTQYF.